This TCR beta chain was captured in a study of shared clonotypes between healthy human individuals. The CDR3 runs 12 residues. Looked up from germline, CDR1 is ENHRY and CDR2 is SYGVKD. Trimming removed 3 bases at V and 3 bases at J, with 5 bases between. Terminally differentiated effector memory CD45RA+ cells were excluded from the naive CD8 cells, which were CD45RO-negative and positively selected for CCR7. Sequencing used immunoSEQ multiplex PCR; TCRdb keeps in-frame clones, though not all of them. The sample consists of around 2,000,000 clones, just over 90% of them appearing once. For this clone: The antigen is undetermined.

Overall study results and limits: Clonotypes shared by all four sorted-subset donors had higher generation probabilities than non-shared clonotypes. Blood alone was sampled, and tissue repertoires likely differ. For naive CD4 cells, approximately 4.8% of clonotypes were shared across a handful of donors. Clonotype sharing among donors was thought likely to change with sequencing depth.

The chain uses TRBV10-3 and TRBJ2-5; D is unclear. The sequence came from a man aged 18 to 29 in good health. Some clones in this sample may be carry-over from other donors' samples. The sequenced material came from naive CD8+ T cells from PBMCs. The CDR3 loop reads CAISEKEETQYF. In DNA form, the CDR3 reads TGTGCCATCAGTGAAAAGGAAGAGACCCAGTACTTC.